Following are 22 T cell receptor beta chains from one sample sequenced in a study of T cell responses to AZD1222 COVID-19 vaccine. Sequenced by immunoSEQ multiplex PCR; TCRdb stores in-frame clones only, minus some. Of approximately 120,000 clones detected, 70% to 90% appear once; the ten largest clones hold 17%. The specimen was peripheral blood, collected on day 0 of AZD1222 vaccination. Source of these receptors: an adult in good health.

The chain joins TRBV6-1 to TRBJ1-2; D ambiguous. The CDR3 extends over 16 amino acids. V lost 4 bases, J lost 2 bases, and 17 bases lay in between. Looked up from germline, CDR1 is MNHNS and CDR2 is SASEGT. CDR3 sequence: CASSVWTAQINYGYTF. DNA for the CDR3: TGTGCCAGCAGTGTATGGACGGCTCAGATCAACTATGGCTACACCTTC.

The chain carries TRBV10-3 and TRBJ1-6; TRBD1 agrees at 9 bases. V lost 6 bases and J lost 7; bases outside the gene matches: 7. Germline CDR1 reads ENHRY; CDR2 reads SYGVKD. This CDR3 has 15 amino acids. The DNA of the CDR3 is TGTGCCATCAGGGGACAGGGCCTGGGGAATTCACCCCTCCACTTT. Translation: CAIRGQGLGNSPLHF.

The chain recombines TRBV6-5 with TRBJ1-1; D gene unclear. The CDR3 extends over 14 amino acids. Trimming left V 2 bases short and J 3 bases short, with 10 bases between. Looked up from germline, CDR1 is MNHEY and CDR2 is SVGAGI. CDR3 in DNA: TGTGCCAGCAGTTACGAAGGTTCGTACACTGAAGCTTTCTTT. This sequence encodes CASSYEGSYTEAFF.

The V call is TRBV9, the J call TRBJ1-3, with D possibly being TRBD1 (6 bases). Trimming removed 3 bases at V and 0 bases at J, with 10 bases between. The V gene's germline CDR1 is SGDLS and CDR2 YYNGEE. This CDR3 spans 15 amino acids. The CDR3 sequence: CASSGRGGSGNTIYF. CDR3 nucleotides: TGTGCCAGCAGCGGCAGGGGCGGCTCTGGAAACACCATATATTTT.

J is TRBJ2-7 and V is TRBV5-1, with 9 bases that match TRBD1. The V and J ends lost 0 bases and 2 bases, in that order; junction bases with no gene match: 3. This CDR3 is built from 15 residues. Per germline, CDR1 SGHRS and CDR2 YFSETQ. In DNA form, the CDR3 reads TGCGCCAGCAGCTTGGAGGGGACAGGGACCTACGAGCAGTACTTC. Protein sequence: CASSLEGTGTYEQYF.

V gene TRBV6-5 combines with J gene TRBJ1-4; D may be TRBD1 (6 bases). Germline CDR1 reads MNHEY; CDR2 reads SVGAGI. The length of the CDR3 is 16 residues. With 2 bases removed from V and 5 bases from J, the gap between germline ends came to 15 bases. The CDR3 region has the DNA TGTGCCAGCAGTTACGCCCCAGCCCAGGGGAATGAAAAACTGTTTTTT. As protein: CASSYAPAQGNEKLFF.

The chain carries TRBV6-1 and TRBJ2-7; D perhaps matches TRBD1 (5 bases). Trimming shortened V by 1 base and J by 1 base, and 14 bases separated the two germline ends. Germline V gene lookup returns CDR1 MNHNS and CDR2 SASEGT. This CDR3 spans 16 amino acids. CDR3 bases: TGTGCCAGCAGTGAAGGGCCACAGGCAATTTCCTACGAGCAGTACTTC. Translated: CASSEGPQAISYEQYF.

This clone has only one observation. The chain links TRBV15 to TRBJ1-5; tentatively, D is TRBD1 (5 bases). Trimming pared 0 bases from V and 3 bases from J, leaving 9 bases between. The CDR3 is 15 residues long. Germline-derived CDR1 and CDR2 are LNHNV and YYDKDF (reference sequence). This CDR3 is CATSREGTVNQPQHF. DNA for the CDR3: TGTGCCACCAGCAGAGAAGGGACGGTCAATCAGCCCCAGCATTTT.

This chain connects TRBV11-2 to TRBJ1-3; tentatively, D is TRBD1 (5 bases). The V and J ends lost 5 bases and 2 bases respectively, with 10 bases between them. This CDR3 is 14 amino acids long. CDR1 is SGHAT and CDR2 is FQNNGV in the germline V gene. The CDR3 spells CASSRNRPGNTIYF. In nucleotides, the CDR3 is TGTGCCAGCAGCCGTAACAGGCCTGGAAACACCATATATTTT. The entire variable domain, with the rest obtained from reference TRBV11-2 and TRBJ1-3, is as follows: EAGVAQSPRYKIIEKRQSVAFWCNPISGHATLYWYQQILGQGPKLLIQFQNNGVVDDSQLPKDRFSAERLKGVDSTLKIQPAKLEDSAVYLCASSRNRPGNTIYFGEGSWLTVV.

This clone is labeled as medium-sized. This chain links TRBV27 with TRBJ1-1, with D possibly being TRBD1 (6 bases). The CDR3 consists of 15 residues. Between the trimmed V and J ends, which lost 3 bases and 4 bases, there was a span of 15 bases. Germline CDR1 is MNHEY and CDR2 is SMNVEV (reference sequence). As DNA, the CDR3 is TGTGCCAGCAGTTTGGTTAAGGGGGTGAGCACTGAAGCTTTCTTT. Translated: CASSLVKGVSTEAFF.

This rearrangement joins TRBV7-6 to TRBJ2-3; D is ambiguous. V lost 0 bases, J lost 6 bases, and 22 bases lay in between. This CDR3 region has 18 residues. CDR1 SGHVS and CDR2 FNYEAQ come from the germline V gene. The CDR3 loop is CASSLAGFADLLGDTQYF. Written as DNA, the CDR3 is TGTGCCAGCAGCTTAGCAGGATTTGCGGACCTACTTGGGGATACGCAGTATTTT.

The CDR3 nucleotides read TGCGCCAGCAGCCCCGAACGGGGGGTACTTGAGGGCTACACCTTC. Its protein product is CASSPERGVLEGYTF. This chain uses TRBV4-1 with TRBJ1-2, with D tentatively TRBD1 (5 bases). CDR1 is MGHRA and CDR2 is YSYEKL in the germline V gene. V lost 4 bases, J lost 8 bases, and 20 bases lay in between. The CDR3 runs 15 residues.

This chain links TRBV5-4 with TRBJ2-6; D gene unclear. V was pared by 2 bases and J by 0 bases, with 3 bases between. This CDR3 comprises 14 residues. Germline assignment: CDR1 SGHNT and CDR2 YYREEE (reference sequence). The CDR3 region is CASSLISGANVLTF. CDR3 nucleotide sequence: TGTGCCAGCAGCTTAATCTCTGGGGCCAACGTCCTGACTTTC.

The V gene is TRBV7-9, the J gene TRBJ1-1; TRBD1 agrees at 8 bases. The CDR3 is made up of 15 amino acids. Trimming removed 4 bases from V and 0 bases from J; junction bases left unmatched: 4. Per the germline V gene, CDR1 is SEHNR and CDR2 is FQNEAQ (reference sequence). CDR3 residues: CASSSGDRMNTEAFF. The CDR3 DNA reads TGTGCCAGCAGCTCCGGGGACAGGATGAACACTGAAGCTTTCTTT.

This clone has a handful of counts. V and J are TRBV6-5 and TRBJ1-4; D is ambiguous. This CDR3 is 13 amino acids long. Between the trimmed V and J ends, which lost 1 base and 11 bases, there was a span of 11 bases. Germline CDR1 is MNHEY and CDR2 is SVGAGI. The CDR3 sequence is CASSYFVGGKLFF. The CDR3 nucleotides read TGTGCCAGCAGTTACTTTGTCGGAGGGAAACTGTTTTTT.

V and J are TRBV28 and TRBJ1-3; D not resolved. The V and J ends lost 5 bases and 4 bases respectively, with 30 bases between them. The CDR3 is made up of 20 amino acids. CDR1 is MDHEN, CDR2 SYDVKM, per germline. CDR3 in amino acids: CASSMGGLGGKTSVGNTIYF. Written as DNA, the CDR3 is TGTGCCAGCAGTATGGGTGGGCTGGGAGGCAAAACCTCCGTGGGAAACACCATATATTTT.

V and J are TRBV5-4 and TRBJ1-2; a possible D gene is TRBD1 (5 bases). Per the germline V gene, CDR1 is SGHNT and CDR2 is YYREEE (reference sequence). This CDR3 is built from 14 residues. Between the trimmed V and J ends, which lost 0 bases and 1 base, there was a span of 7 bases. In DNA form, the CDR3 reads TGTGCCAGCAGCTTGGAACAGGTTAACTATGGCTACACCTTC. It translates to CASSLEQVNYGYTF.

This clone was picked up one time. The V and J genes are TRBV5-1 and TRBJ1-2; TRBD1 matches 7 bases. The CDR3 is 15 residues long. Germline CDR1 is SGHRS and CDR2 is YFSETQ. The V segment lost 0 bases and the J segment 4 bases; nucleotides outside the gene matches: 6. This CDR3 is CASSLAHRGGYGYTF. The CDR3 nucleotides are TGCGCCAGCAGCTTGGCCCACAGGGGCGGCTATGGCTACACCTTC.

CDR3 amino acids: CASSKGGTGDTGELFF. CDR3 bases: TGTGCCAGCAGCAAAGGGGGGACAGGGGACACCGGGGAGCTGTTTTTT. The V call is TRBV21-1, the J call TRBJ2-2; the table's D gene call, TRBD1, was not cross checked with the DNA. TRBV21-1 is classified as a pseudogene. The CDR3 loop spans 16 amino acids.

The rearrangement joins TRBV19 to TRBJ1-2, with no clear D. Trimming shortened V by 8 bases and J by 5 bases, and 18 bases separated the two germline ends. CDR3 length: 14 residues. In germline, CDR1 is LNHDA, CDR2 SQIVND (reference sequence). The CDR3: CASRSLGSLYGYTF. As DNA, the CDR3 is TGTGCCAGTCGTAGCCTGGGCAGCCTATATGGCTACACCTTC.

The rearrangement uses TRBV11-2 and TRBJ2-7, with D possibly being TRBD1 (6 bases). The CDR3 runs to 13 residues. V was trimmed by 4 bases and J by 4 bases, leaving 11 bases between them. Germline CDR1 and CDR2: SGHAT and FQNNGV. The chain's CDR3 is CASSYRGGYEQYV. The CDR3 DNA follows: TGTGCCAGCAGCTATCGAGGGGGTTACGAGCAGTACGTC.

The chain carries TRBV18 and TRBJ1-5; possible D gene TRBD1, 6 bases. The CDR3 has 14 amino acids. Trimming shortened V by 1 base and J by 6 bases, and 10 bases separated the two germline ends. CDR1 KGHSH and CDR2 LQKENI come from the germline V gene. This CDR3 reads CASSPLGGGQPQHF. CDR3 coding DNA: TGTGCCAGCTCACCACTGGGGGGCGGTCAGCCCCAGCATTTT. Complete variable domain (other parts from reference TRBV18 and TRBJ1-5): NAGVMQNPRHLVRRRGQEARLRCSPMKGHSHVYWYRQLPEEGLKFMVYLQKENIIDESGMPKERFSAEFPKEGPSILRIQQVVRGDSAAYFCASSPLGGGQPQHFGDGTRLSIL.